Below, 32 T cell receptor beta chains from the same sample are listed, as sequenced in a study of cytomegalovirus exposure and HLA in healthy donors. This PCR relied on a set of 60 Vbeta primers and 13 Jbeta primers. The data were produced by immunoSEQ multiplex PCR, yet TCRdb's version contains in-frame clones alone and is incomplete. The table shows fewer than 60,000 clones, with 55% to 80% occurring only once. Material for sequencing was PBMCs. The receptors stem from a woman aged 45-60 years in good health and CMV-seropositive.

The CDR3 sequence: CASSGTFTDTQYF. The CDR3 nucleotides read TGTGCCAGCAGTGGGACTTTCACAGATACGCAGTATTTT. The chain links TRBV2 to TRBJ2-3; D might be TRBD2 (5 bases). The CDR3 spans 13 residues. Germline V gene lookup returns CDR1 SNHLY and CDR2 FYNNEI. V was clipped by 4 bases and J by 2 bases, with 7 bases between them.

The rearrangement links TRBV7-2 to TRBJ2-3; a possible D gene is TRBD2 (6 bases). Germline V gene data show CDR1 as SGHTA and CDR2 as FQGNSA. The CDR3 has 14 amino acids. Trimming pared 1 base from V and 3 bases from J, leaving 8 bases between. The CDR3 region is CASSLDGGTDTQYF. CDR3 DNA sequence: TGTGCCAGCAGCTTAGATGGGGGGACAGATACGCAGTATTTT.

The rearrangement links TRBV19 to TRBJ2-5; 12 nucleotides agree with TRBD1. The CDR3 runs to 14 residues. J was trimmed by 5 bases and V by 6 bases; bases with no gene match: 4. Germline CDR1 and CDR2: LNHDA and SQIVND (reference sequence). This chain's CDR3 is CASSLGQGAETQYF. DNA of the CDR3: TGTGCCAGTAGCCTGGGACAGGGGGCTGAGACCCAGTACTTC.

The V and J genes are TRBV19 and TRBJ1-5; no clear D. The CDR3 covers 14 residues. The germline CDR1 and CDR2 sequences are LNHDA and SQIVND (reference sequence). Trimming pared 2 bases from V and 7 bases from J, leaving 12 bases between. The CDR3 here is CASSIYGSLQPQHF. CDR3 nucleotide sequence: TGTGCCAGTAGTATATATGGCAGTTTACAGCCCCAGCATTTT.

Written as DNA, the CDR3 is TGTGCCAGCAGCCTCGGACTAGCCACCTACAATGAGCAGTTCTTC. It codes for CASSLGLATYNEQFF. J is TRBJ2-1 and V is TRBV7-3; 8 positions match TRBD2. Germline V gene data show CDR1 as SGHTA and CDR2 as FQGTGA. CDR3 length: 15 residues. The V segment lost 5 bases and the J segment 2 bases; nucleotides outside the gene matches: 5.

This clone has more than one count but fewer than ten. The chain has TRBV9 and TRBJ1-2; 9 bases map to TRBD1. CDR3 size: 13 residues. In germline, CDR1 is SGDLS, CDR2 YYNGEE. J was trimmed by 8 bases and V by 2 bases; bases with no gene match: 4. The CDR3 nucleotides are TGTGCCAGCAGCGTTCGACAGGGGGGGGGCTACACCTTC. Its protein is CASSVRQGGGYTF.

The table lists this clone with a few counts. This rearrangement joins TRBV2 to TRBJ2-7; perhaps TRBD1 as D (6 bases). CDR1 is SNHLY and CDR2 is FYNNEI in the germline V gene. V was cut by 6 bases and J by 2 bases, with 17 bases left in between. This CDR3 spans 15 amino acids. This chain's CDR3 is CASSEMPGQAYEQYF. CDR3 DNA: TGTGCCAGCAGCGAGATGCCGGGACAAGCCTACGAGCAGTACTTC.

This clone was detected only a few times. CDR3: CASSWGDRDNTGELFF. CDR3 sequence (DNA): TGCGCCAGCAGCTGGGGGGACAGGGATAACACCGGGGAGCTGTTTTTT. The chain links TRBV5-1 to TRBJ2-2; 9 bases align to TRBD1. Germline V gene lookup returns CDR1 SGHRS and CDR2 YFSETQ. J was trimmed by 2 bases and V by 3 bases; bases with no gene match: 5. The CDR3 contains 16 residues. The full variable domain, rest sourced from reference TRBV5-1 and TRBJ2-2, is KAGVTQTPRYLIKTRGQQVTLSCSPISGHRSVSWYQQTPGQGLQFLFEYFSETQRNKGNFPGRFSGRQFSNSRSEMNVSTLELGDSALYLCASSWGDRDNTGELFFGEGSRLTVL.

The chain carries TRBV6-5 and TRBJ2-1, with TRBD2 matching 9 bases. Per the germline V gene, CDR1 is MNHEY and CDR2 is SVGAGI. The V and J ends lost 0 bases and 8 bases, in that order; junction bases with no gene match: 8. The CDR3 has 16 residues. This CDR3 is CASSYSAIAGVYEQFF. The CDR3 DNA reads TGTGCCAGCAGTTACTCTGCTATAGCGGGGGTTTATGAGCAGTTCTTC.

This clone turned up a few times. The chain uses TRBV27 and TRBJ1-5; D may be TRBD1 (6 bases). Trimming stripped 3 bases from V and 0 bases from J, with 12 bases between. This CDR3 is 16 amino acids long. Germline CDR1 and CDR2: MNHEY and SMNVEV (reference sequence). DNA for the CDR3: TGTGCCAGCAGTTTTATAGGGGGAGTTAGCAATCAGCCCCAGCATTTT. As protein: CASSFIGGVSNQPQHF.

This clone is categorized as medium-sized. The chain has TRBV28 and TRBJ2-1; no definite D call. The germline V and J ends were trimmed by 3 bases and 6 bases, with 12 bases remaining between them. Germline assignment: CDR1 MDHEN and CDR2 SYDVKM. The CDR3 contains 14 residues. In DNA, the CDR3 is TGTGCCAGCAGTTTTTTTCACAGTGGCAATGAGCAGTTCTTC. The encoded protein is CASSFFHSGNEQFF.

The V gene is TRBV7-2, the J gene TRBJ2-3; the match to TRBD2 covers 9 bases. Germline lookup yields CDR1 SGHTA and CDR2 FQGNSA. Losses at the gene ends were 1 base for V and 6 bases for J; bases not matched to a gene: 5. The length of the CDR3 is 15 residues. This CDR3 reads CASSLVAGGMDTQYF. The CDR3 DNA follows: TGTGCCAGCAGCTTAGTGGCGGGGGGGATGGATACGCAGTATTTT.

This chain joins TRBV30 and TRBJ1-2; perhaps TRBD1 as D (5 bases). V was pared by 7 bases and J by 5 bases, with 11 bases between. Germline CDR1 is GTSNPN and CDR2 is SVGIG (reference sequence). This CDR3 contains 11 residues. The CDR3 sequence: CALKTVYGYTF. As DNA, the CDR3 is TGTGCCTTAAAGACAGTTTATGGCTACACCTTC.

V and J are TRBV6-6 and TRBJ1-1, with D unclear. The germline gives CDR1 MNHNY, CDR2 SVGAGI (reference sequence). V was shortened by 6 bases and J by 1 base, with 9 bases between the two germline ends. This CDR3 has 13 amino acids. The CDR3 coding sequence is TGTGCCAGCAGCCTCACACGGAACACTGAAGCTTTCTTT. Its translation is CASSLTRNTEAFF.

This rearrangement joins TRBV4-2 to TRBJ2-1, with D perhaps TRBD2 (5 bases). Germline CDR1 is LGHNA and CDR2 is YNFKEQ. This CDR3 spans 16 amino acids. The V gene lost 1 base and the J gene lost 6 bases, with 16 bases spanning the gap. CDR3 DNA: TGTGCCAGCAGCCAAGGGAACCTCGACTATCCCAATGAGCAGTTCTTC. Its translation: CASSQGNLDYPNEQFF.

This clone was observed a single time. The J gene is TRBJ1-1, the V gene TRBV18; maybe TRBD1 (5 bases). The germline V and J ends were trimmed by 9 bases and 3 bases, with 14 bases remaining between them. CDR3 length: 13 amino acids. The germline CDR1 and CDR2 sequences are KGHSH and LQKENI. The CDR3 DNA reads TGTGCCAGTAAGGGTCAGGGCGACACTGAAGCTTTCTTT. It is translated as CASKGQGDTEAFF. The whole variable domain, remainder taken from reference TRBV18 and TRBJ1-1, is NAGVMQNPRHLVRRRGQEARLRCSPMKGHSHVYWYRQLPEEGLKFMVYLQKENIIDESGMPKERFSAEFPKEGPSILRIQQVVRGDSAAYFCASKGQGDTEAFFGQGTRLTVV.

CDR3 residues: CASSHPGLAGGPDQETQYF. The CDR3 nucleotides are TGCGCCAGCAGCCACCCGGGACTAGCGGGGGGGCCGGATCAAGAGACCCAGTACTTC. The gene calls are TRBV4-1 and TRBJ2-5; 16 nucleotides align to TRBD2. Germline CDR1 reads MGHRA; CDR2 reads YSYEKL. The CDR3 is 19 residues long. With 3 bases clipped from V and 2 bases from J, the junction kept 9 bases outside the gene matches.

This chain's CDR3 is CAISRGRNTGELFF. DNA for the CDR3: TGTGCCATTTCAAGGGGGCGCAACACCGGGGAGCTGTTTTTT. This chain links TRBV10-3 with TRBJ2-2; 7 bases line up with TRBD1. The germline gives CDR1 ENHRY, CDR2 SYGVKD. The CDR3 sequence is 14 residues long. The ends lost 9 bases at V and 2 bases at J; junction bases unmatched: 6.

The chain combines TRBV7-9 with TRBJ1-2, with D hard to call. Deletions cut 4 bases from V and 4 bases from J, with 13 bases between. In germline, CDR1 is SEHNR, CDR2 FQNEAQ (reference sequence). The CDR3 runs to 14 residues. CDR3 in DNA: TGTGCCAGCAGCTCTACGGGGAGGAGCTATGGCTACACCTTC. This sequence encodes CASSSTGRSYGYTF.

This sequence joins TRBV9 and TRBJ1-2; TRBD1 aligns across 11 bases. The germline V gene has CDR1 SGDLS and CDR2 YYNGEE. The CDR3 extends over 16 amino acids. Trimming at V came to 3 bases and at J to 4 bases, leaving 8 bases not matched to a gene. CDR3 in amino acids: CASSGGTGGDFYGYTF. As DNA, the CDR3 is TGTGCCAGCAGCGGAGGGACAGGGGGAGATTTCTATGGCTACACCTTC.

The CDR3 bases are TGTGCCAGCGCACAGGGCTCGAGCTCCTACAATGAGCAGTTCTTC. As protein: CASAQGSSSYNEQFF. This rearrangement joins TRBV19 to TRBJ2-1; the D gene is possibly TRBD1 (6 bases). Per the germline V gene, CDR1 is LNHDA and CDR2 is SQIVND (reference sequence). V lost 9 bases and J lost 0, with 15 bases in between. The CDR3 covers 15 residues.

The chain joins TRBV7-2 to TRBJ1-2, with D tentatively TRBD1 (5 bases). The ends were cut back, 8 bases at V and 2 bases at J, with 12 bases in the middle. The CDR3 has 13 residues. The germline CDR1 and CDR2 sequences are SGHTA and FQGNSA. The CDR3: CASGGGRNYGYTF. CDR3 DNA: TGTGCCAGCGGGGGGGGAAGAAACTATGGCTACACCTTC.

In this sample, this clone turned up a few times. The chain links TRBV6-5 to TRBJ2-7; perhaps TRBD1 as D (5 bases). CDR1 is MNHEY and CDR2 is SVGAGI in the germline V gene. This CDR3 contains 11 residues. V gave up 9 bases and J gave up 5 bases, with 11 bases separating them. CDR3: CARTREHEQYF. CDR3 sequence (DNA): TGTGCCAGGACCAGGGAACACGAGCAGTACTTC.

This sequence joins TRBV4-2 and TRBJ1-2; weak D call: TRBD1 (5 bases). V lost 0 bases, J lost 5 bases, and 13 bases lay in between. Germline V gene lookup returns CDR1 LGHNA and CDR2 YNFKEQ. The CDR3 length is 15 residues. DNA for the CDR3: TGTGCCAGCAGCCAAGATCCGACAGAAACTTATGGCTACACCTTC. Translating it yields CASSQDPTETYGYTF.

The table lists this clone with a count of one. The rearrangement joins TRBV19 to TRBJ2-3, with TRBD2 identical over 11 bases. V was pared by 9 bases and J by 1 base, with 3 bases of the junction left unmatched. Germline CDR1 is LNHDA and CDR2 is SQIVND (reference sequence). CDR3 size: 14 residues. The CDR3 bases are TGTGCCAGCACTAGCGGGGGAGGCACAGATACGCAGTATTTT. The encoded protein is CASTSGGGTDTQYF.

The gene calls are TRBV29-1 and TRBJ2-5; TRBD1 matches at 7 bases. Matching the DNA end better, TRBJ2-7 makes the J call doubtful. This CDR3 region has 12 residues. The germline V gene has CDR1 SQVTM and CDR2 ANQGSEA. The CDR3 loop is CSVEQGYLEQYF. In nucleotides, the CDR3 is TGCAGCGTGGAACAGGGGTACCTCGAGCAGTACTTC.

V usage is TRBV11-3 and J usage is TRBJ2-1; unclear D gene. Germline loops: CDR1 SGHNT, CDR2 YENEEA. Deletions cut 5 bases from V and 4 bases from J, with 9 bases between. This CDR3 comprises 13 residues. The CDR3 DNA sequence: TGTGCCAGCAGCCCCGGGTTTTACAATGAGCAGTTCTTC. Translation: CASSPGFYNEQFF. The whole variable domain, remainder taken from reference TRBV11-3 and TRBJ2-1, is EAGVVQSPRYKIIEKKQPVAFWCNPISGHNTLYWYLQNLGQGPELLIRYENEEAVDDSQLPKDRFSAERLKGVDSTLKIQPAELGDSAVYLCASSPGFYNEQFFGPGTRLTVL.

The gene calls are TRBV9 and TRBJ2-1; TRBD2 agrees at 10 bases. Losses at the gene ends were 1 base for V and 9 bases for J; bases not matched to a gene: 10. This CDR3 spans 16 amino acids. Germline-derived CDR1 and CDR2 are SGDLS and YYNGEE. CDR3 DNA sequence: TGTGCCAGCAGCGTAATTGGTAGCGGGAGGTTTAGTGAGCAGTTCTTC. Translated: CASSVIGSGRFSEQFF.

The chain is built from TRBV6-4 and TRBJ2-7, with 10 bases that match TRBD1. Germline CDR1 reads MRHNA; CDR2 reads SNTAGT. This CDR3 is built from 13 residues. V shed 10 bases and J 4 bases; nucleotides not matched to a gene: 7. CDR3 nucleotides: TGTGCCACTGCGGGACAGGGGAGATACGAGCAGTACTTC. Its protein product is CATAGQGRYEQYF.

The chain links TRBV7-8 to TRBJ2-4, with 10 bases fitting TRBD2. Germline V gene lookup returns CDR1 SGHVS and CDR2 FQNEAQ. The CDR3 is 18 amino acids. With 5 bases clipped from V and 0 bases from J, the junction kept 10 bases outside the gene matches. The DNA for the CDR3 is TGTGCCAGCAGCCAAATAGCGGGAGGACGTGTAGCCAAAAACATTCAGTACTTC. It encodes CASSQIAGGRVAKNIQYF.

This chain uses TRBV9 with TRBJ1-2; maybe TRBD1 (5 bases). CDR3 length: 13 residues. CDR1 and CDR2 (germline): SGDLS, YYNGEE. Trimming removed 2 bases at V and 5 bases at J, with 10 bases between. The CDR3 loop reads CASSVSTEYGYTF. In DNA form, the CDR3 reads TGTGCCAGCAGCGTGTCGACAGAATATGGCTACACCTTC.

The chain is built from TRBV6-5 and TRBJ2-5, with 8 bases identical to TRBD1. The tail of the sequence fits TRBJ2-7 better, so the J call may be wrong. The germline V gene encodes CDR1 MNHEY and CDR2 SVGAGI. There are 11 residues in the CDR3. CDR3 residues: CASRDRGEQYF. DNA of the CDR3: TGTGCCAGCAGAGACAGGGGCGAGCAGTACTTC.